The source of this T cell receptor (beta chain) is a study of blood T cell repertoires in COVID-19. Overall study: Researchers got acute and convalescent COVID-19 samples from the United States, Italy and Spain. Nucleic acid was either cDNA or gDNA, and it came from T cells, B-cell-depleted T cells, or PBMCs.

The germline V and J ends were trimmed by 6 bases and 5 bases, with 13 bases remaining between them. Germline V CDR1 and CDR2: LGHDT, YNNKEL (reference sequence). CDR3 length: 13 amino acids. Under the authors' procedure: Nucleated cell counts were estimated from reference gene primer amplification. The method was immunoSEQ multiplex PCR; TCRdb's version includes in-frame clones alone and lacks a portion of them. Clone size and V and J calls were adopted from that table, with D and trimming inferred from the DNA. The data show about 190,000 clones, with approximately 90% seen just once and roughly 5.6% held by the top ten.

The TCR originated in a woman between 40 and 50 years old who had recovered from COVID-19. Sequencing input: peripheral blood. The V gene is TRBV3-1 (or the pseudogene TRBV3-2), the J gene TRBJ2-5, with D possibly being TRBD2 (6 bases). The CDR3 loop reads CASRPSGVETQYF. The CDR3 DNA is TGTGCCAGCAGGCCTTCGGGGGTGGAGACCCAGTACTTC.